This TCR beta chain was sequenced during a study of post-analysis software for immune sequencing data. Study observations and caveats: Included in a set of a handful of TRBV segments more frequent in patients than controls were TRBV5-6, TRBV5-1 and TRBV20-1.

CDR3 size: 17 residues. V lost 3 bases to trimming and J lost 7 bases; unmatched junction nucleotides: 11. Germline lookup yields CDR1 ENHRY and CDR2 SYGVKD. Unique molecular identifiers were built into the TCR beta cDNA libraries. TCRdb used MiXCR to reprocess the PCR reads, holding one entry per CDR3 protein. Found here are 400,000 to 500,000 distinct CDR3 sequences, 30% to 40% of them singletons; the top ten hold approximately 7.6%. This clonotype was seen only a few times. Its target is not known. The J gene is TRBJ2-1, the V gene TRBV10-3; 11 nucleotides line up with TRBD2. The sequence derives from a girl between 2 and 10 years old with multiple sclerosis. Material: blood. CDR3 DNA sequence: TGTGCCATCAGTGATAGCGGGGGGGCCTGGGAGTTTAATGAGCAGTTCTTC. Its translation is CAISDSGGAWEFNEQFF.